A single sample is the source of the 3 T cell receptor beta chains below, sequenced in a study of CD8 T cells in Susac syndrome. Random hexamers were used to reverse transcribe an amount of about 0.45 to 1 ug RNA. TCRdb processed the immunoSEQ multiplex PCR reads anew with MiXCR; each CDR3 protein has one entry. This table has nearly 200,000 distinct CDR3 sequences, roughly 95% appearing once. Sequencing input: CD4+ T cells from PBMCs. Receptor source: a human donor with multiple sclerosis.

J is TRBJ1-5 and V is TRBV18; a weak D match, TRBD1 (5 bases). Germline V lookup: CDR1 KGHSH, CDR2 LQKENI. This CDR3 comprises 14 residues. Between the trimmed V and J ends, which lost 2 bases and 4 bases, there was a span of 9 bases. The CDR3 loop reads CASSPYQGNQPQHF. The CDR3 DNA reads TGTGCCAGCTCACCATATCAGGGTAATCAGCCCCAGCATTTT.

The V and J genes are TRBV20-1 and TRBJ2-2, with D tentatively TRBD1 (5 bases). Germline V gene data show CDR1 as DFQATT and CDR2 as SNEGSKA (reference sequence). The CDR3 has 13 amino acids. The germline V and J ends were trimmed by 3 bases and 3 bases, with 8 bases remaining between them. The CDR3 bases are TGCAGTGCTAGTCGCAGGGACACCGGGGAGCTGTTTTTT. This gives the protein CSASRRDTGELFF.

The J gene is TRBJ2-7, the V gene TRBV29-1; D unresolved. There are 13 residues in the CDR3. The V end was cut by 5 bases, the J end by 0 bases, with 11 bases between. Looked up from germline, CDR1 is SQVTM and CDR2 is ANQGSEA. This CDR3 reads CSVRNSSSYEQYF. The CDR3 nucleotides are TGCAGCGTTAGAAATTCAAGCTCCTACGAGCAGTACTTC.